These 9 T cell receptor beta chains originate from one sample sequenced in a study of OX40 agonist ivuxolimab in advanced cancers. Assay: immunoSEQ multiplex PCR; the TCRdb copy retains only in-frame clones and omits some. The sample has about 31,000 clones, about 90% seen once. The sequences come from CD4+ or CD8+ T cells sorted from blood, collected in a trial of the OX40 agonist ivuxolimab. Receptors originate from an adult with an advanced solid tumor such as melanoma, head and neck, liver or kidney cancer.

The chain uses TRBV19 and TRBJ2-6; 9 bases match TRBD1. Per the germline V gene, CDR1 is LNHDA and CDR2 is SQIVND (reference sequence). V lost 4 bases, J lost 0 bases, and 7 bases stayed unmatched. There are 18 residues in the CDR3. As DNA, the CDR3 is TGTGCCAGTAGTAACCGGGACAGGGATTTCTCTGGGGCCAACGTCCTGACTTTC. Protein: CASSNRDRDFSGANVLTF.

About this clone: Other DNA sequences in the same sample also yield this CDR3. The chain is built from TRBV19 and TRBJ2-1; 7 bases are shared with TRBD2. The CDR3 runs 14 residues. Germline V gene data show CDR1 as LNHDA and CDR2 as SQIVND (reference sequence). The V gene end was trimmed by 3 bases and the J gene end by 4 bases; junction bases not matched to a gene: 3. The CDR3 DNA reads TGTGCCAGTAGTATGGCGGGAGTATACAATGAGCAGTTCTTC. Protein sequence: CASSMAGVYNEQFF.

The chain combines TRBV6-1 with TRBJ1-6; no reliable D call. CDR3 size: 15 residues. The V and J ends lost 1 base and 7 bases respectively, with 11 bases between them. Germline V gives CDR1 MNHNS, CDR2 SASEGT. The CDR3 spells CASSEGRAANSPLHF. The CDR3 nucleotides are TGTGCCAGCAGTGAAGGGCGGGCAGCAAATTCACCCCTCCACTTT.

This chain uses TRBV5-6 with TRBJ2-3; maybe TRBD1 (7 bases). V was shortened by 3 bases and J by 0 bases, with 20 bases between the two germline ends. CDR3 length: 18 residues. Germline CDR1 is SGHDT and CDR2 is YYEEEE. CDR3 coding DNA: TGTGCCAGCAGCTGGTCTCCTGCGGGACAGTCTAGCACAGATACGCAGTATTTT. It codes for CASSWSPAGQSSTDTQYF.

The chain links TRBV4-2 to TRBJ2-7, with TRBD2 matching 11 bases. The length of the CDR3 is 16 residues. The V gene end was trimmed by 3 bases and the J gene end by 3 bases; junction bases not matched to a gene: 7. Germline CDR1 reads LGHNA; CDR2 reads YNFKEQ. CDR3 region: CASSQVTSGRGYEQYF. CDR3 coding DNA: TGTGCCAGCAGCCAGGTTACTAGCGGGAGAGGCTACGAGCAGTACTTC.

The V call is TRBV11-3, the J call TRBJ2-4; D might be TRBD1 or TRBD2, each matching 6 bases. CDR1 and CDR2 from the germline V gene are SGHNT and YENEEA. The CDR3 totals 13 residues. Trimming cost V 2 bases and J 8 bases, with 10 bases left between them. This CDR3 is CASSLLEGDIQYF. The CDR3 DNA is TGTGCCAGCAGCTTATTGGAGGGGGACATTCAGTACTTC. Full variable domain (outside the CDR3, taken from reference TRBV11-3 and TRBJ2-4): EAGVVQSPRYKIIEKKQPVAFWCNPISGHNTLYWYLQNLGQGPELLIRYENEEAVDDSQLPKDRFSAERLKGVDSTLKIQPAELGDSAVYLCASSLLEGDIQYFGAGTRLSVL.

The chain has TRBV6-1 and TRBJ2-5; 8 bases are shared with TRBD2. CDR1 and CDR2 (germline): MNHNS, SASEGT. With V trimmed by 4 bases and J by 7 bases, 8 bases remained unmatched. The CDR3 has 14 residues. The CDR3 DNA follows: TGTGCCAGCAGTGGTAACCGGGGGGGGAGGACCCAGTACTTC. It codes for CASSGNRGGRTQYF.

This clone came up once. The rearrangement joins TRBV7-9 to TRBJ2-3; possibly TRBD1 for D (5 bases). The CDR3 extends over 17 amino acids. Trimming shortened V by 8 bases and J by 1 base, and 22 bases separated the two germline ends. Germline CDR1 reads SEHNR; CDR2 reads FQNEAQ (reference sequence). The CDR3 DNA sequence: TGTGCCAGCGGCCAACCCAAAGGGGATGGAGGCACAGATACGCAGTATTTT. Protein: CASGQPKGDGGTDTQYF.

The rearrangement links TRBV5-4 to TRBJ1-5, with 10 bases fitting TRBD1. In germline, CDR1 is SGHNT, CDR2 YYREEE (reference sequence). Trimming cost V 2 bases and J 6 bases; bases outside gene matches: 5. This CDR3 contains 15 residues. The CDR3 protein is CASSLDRGQGQPQHF. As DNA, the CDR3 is TGTGCCAGCAGCTTAGACAGGGGGCAGGGTCAGCCCCAGCATTTT.